The 24 T cell receptor beta chains below were found in one sample sequenced in a study of T-cell memory formation after mild COVID-19. TCRdb re-called the 5' RACE reads through MiXCR, storing one row per CDR3 protein. The sample consists of roughly 400,000 distinct CDR3 sequences, more than 15% of them appearing once. Specimen: PBMCs or a T cell subset sorted from them (not recorded which). Receptors originate from a young man who had mild COVID-19 (a few samples of this study predate the infection). Cell type and time point are not known.

CDR3 sequence (DNA): TGCGCCAGCCGCCAAAATCCGAACACCGGGGAGCTGTTTTTT. Translated: CASRQNPNTGELFF. The chain links TRBV5-1 to TRBJ2-2; D call uncertain. V was pared by 7 bases and J by 0 bases, with 10 bases between. The CDR3 is made up of 14 amino acids. Per the germline V gene, CDR1 is SGHRS and CDR2 is YFSETQ.

This clonotype was detected only a few times. The chain carries TRBV3-1 and TRBJ2-1; 9 bases align to TRBD2. The CDR3 length is 15 residues. V gave up 1 base and J gave up 6 bases; unmatched junction bases: 4. CDR1 is LGHDT and CDR2 is YNNKEL in the germline V gene (reference sequence). DNA for the CDR3: TGTGCCAGCAGCCAAGGTCTAGCGGGGCGCAATGAGCAGTTCTTC. This codes for CASSQGLAGRNEQFF.

This clonotype has just a few counts. V gene TRBV27 combines with J gene TRBJ2-7; 7 nucleotides align to TRBD1. CDR1 is MNHEY and CDR2 is SMNVEV in the germline V gene (reference sequence). J was trimmed by 3 bases and V by 5 bases; bases with no gene match: 7. CDR3 size: 14 residues. Written as DNA, the CDR3 is TGTGCCAGCAGTGTCCGGACAGGCCACTACGAGCAGTACGTC. The encoded protein is CASSVRTGHYEQYV.

The chain has TRBV10-3 and TRBJ1-3; unclear D gene. Germline V gives CDR1 ENHRY, CDR2 SYGVKD. The CDR3 is 15 amino acids. V lost 3 bases and J lost 3, with 12 bases in between. The DNA of the CDR3 is TGTGCCATCAGTGATGGGATTCGCGGTGGAAACACCATATATTTT. Encoded protein: CAISDGIRGGNTIYF.

This clonotype showed up just a few times. CDR3 bases: TGTGCCAGCAGCCTTTTCGGGACTGGTGGCTACACCTTC. Protein sequence: CASSLFGTGGYTF. J is TRBJ1-2 and V is TRBV7-2; maybe TRBD1 (5 bases). With 5 bases removed from V and 7 bases from J, the gap between germline ends came to 14 bases. The CDR3 is 13 amino acids. Germline loops: CDR1 SGHTA, CDR2 FQGNSA.

In this sample, this clonotype turned up many times. The chain is built from TRBV5-1 and TRBJ2-3; D not certain. The CDR3 totals 15 residues. Germline V lookup: CDR1 SGHRS, CDR2 YFSETQ. The ends were cut back, 4 bases at V and 3 bases at J, with 15 bases in the middle. DNA for the CDR3: TGCGCCAGCAGCCTCGACCCAAAAGGGACAGATACGCAGTATTTT. Encoded protein: CASSLDPKGTDTQYF.

At least ten counts were recorded for this clonotype. V and J are TRBV20-1 and TRBJ2-7; TRBD1 matches at 7 bases. This CDR3 contains 15 residues. The ends lost 1 base at V and 3 bases at J; junction bases unmatched: 9. Looked up from germline, CDR1 is DFQATT and CDR2 is SNEGSKA (reference sequence). The DNA for the CDR3 is TGCAGTGCTAGAGGCCCTGGGGACAGCCACTACGAGCAGTACTTC. Protein sequence: CSARGPGDSHYEQYF.

The gene calls are TRBV6-6 and TRBJ2-7; TRBD1 matches at 7 bases. The CDR3 is 16 amino acids. Trimming at V came to 6 bases and at J to 3 bases, leaving 14 bases not matched to a gene. The germline V gene encodes CDR1 MNHNY and CDR2 SVGAGI (reference sequence). The CDR3 is CASSLPQGQFHYEQYV. The CDR3 nucleotides read TGTGCCAGCAGCCTCCCCCAGGGACAGTTCCACTACGAGCAGTACGTC.

There are a few counts of this clonotype. This chain connects TRBV6-2 or TRBV6-3 to TRBJ2-7; D assignment may be TRBD1 or TRBD2 (5 bases each). The CDR3 has 15 residues. Germline CDR1 and CDR2: MNHEY and SVGEGT. The germline V and J ends were trimmed by 0 bases and 1 base, with 10 bases remaining between them. CDR3 DNA: TGTGCCAGCAGTTACTCGCCGGGACGGTCCTACGAGCAGTACGTC. This sequence encodes CASSYSPGRSYEQYV.

The chain joins TRBV5-1 to TRBJ2-2, with a tentative D call TRBD1 (6 bases). The CDR3 has 15 amino acids. Trimming cost V 5 bases and J 4 bases, with 15 bases left between them. In germline, CDR1 is SGHRS, CDR2 YFSETQ. The CDR3 sequence is CASRLTGRSTGELFF. DNA for the CDR3: TGCGCCAGCAGATTGACAGGTCGGAGCACCGGGGAGCTGTTTTTT.

The gene calls are TRBV6-2 or TRBV6-3 and TRBJ2-5, with 11 positions matching TRBD2. This CDR3 spans 16 amino acids. Looked up from germline, CDR1 is MNHEY and CDR2 is SVGEGT. J was trimmed by 2 bases and V by 1 base; bases with no gene match: 3. The CDR3 region has the DNA TGTGCCAGCAGTTACTTGACTAGCGGGACTCAAGAGACCCAGTACTTC. Amino acids: CASSYLTSGTQETQYF.

V usage is TRBV9 and J usage is TRBJ2-1, with a possible D match to TRBD1 (5 bases). This CDR3 spans 15 amino acids. Trimming cost V 2 bases and J 4 bases, with 13 bases left between them. Germline values: CDR1 SGDLS, CDR2 YYNGEE. This CDR3 is CASSVGWGPYNEQFF. Here the CDR3 DNA reads TGTGCCAGCAGCGTTGGTTGGGGCCCGTACAATGAGCAGTTCTTC. Looking up the rest from reference TRBV9 and TRBJ2-1 gives the full variable domain: DSGVTQTPKHLITATGQRVTLRCSPRSGDLSVYWYQQSLDQGLQFLIQYYNGEERAKGNILERFSAQQFPDLHSELNLSSLELGDSALYFCASSVGWGPYNEQFFGPGTRLTVL.

This clonotype was picked up a small number of times. V and J are TRBV6-1 and TRBJ2-2, with D unresolved. The V and J ends lost 0 bases and 4 bases respectively, with 12 bases between them. Germline V gene lookup returns CDR1 MNHNS and CDR2 SASEGT. This CDR3 comprises 16 residues. The CDR3 is CASSEALGFGTGELFF. The CDR3 coding sequence is TGTGCCAGCAGTGAAGCGCTCGGGTTCGGCACCGGGGAGCTGTTTTTT.

The table lists this clonotype with many counts. The chain has TRBV27 and TRBJ2-5, with 7 bases aligning to TRBD2. Per germline, CDR1 MNHEY and CDR2 SMNVEV (reference sequence). With V trimmed by 6 bases and J by 4 bases, 8 bases remained unmatched. The CDR3 has 14 amino acids. CDR3 in DNA: TGTGCCAGCAGCTTAGTCGGCGGGGGAGAGACCCAGTACTTC. As protein: CASSLVGGGETQYF.

This clonotype was recorded at least ten times. One end of the junction fails to match germline, which may point to a read error. V and J are TRBV5-1 and TRBJ2-5; a possible D gene is TRBD1 (6 bases). CDR1 and CDR2 from the germline V gene are SGHRS and YFSETQ. The CDR3 consists of 14 residues. CDR3 residues: CASSLQGFQETQYF. The DNA for the CDR3 is TGTGCTAGCAGCCTTCAGGGGTTCCAAGAGACCCAGTACTTC.

The CDR3 region is CASSARTGGPLEQFF. CDR3 in DNA: TGTGCCAGCAGCGCACGGACAGGGGGTCCGTTGGAGCAGTTCTTC. The V and J genes are TRBV7-9 and TRBJ2-1, with 10 bases identical to TRBD1. V lost 5 bases, J lost 10 bases, and 11 bases stayed unmatched. The CDR3 totals 15 residues. Germline V CDR1 and CDR2: SEHNR, FQNEAQ (reference sequence).

In its sample, this clonotype was seen once. The chain employs TRBV5-1 and TRBJ2-5; maybe TRBD1 (8 bases). The CDR3 has 17 amino acids. Germline CDR1 is SGHRS and CDR2 is YFSETQ. Trimming stripped 4 bases from V and 5 bases from J, with 24 bases between. CDR3 loop: CASSAQPSGQGGETQYF. DNA of the CDR3: TGCGCCAGCAGCGCACAACCCTCCGGACAGGGAGGGGAGACCCAGTACTTC. Drawing the rest from reference TRBV5-1 and TRBJ2-5, the complete variable domain is KAGVTQTPRYLIKTRGQQVTLSCSPISGHRSVSWYQQTPGQGLQFLFEYFSETQRNKGNFPGRFSGRQFSNSRSEMNVSTLELGDSALYLCASSAQPSGQGGETQYFGPGTRLLVL.

This clonotype has more than one count but fewer than ten. J is TRBJ2-5 and V is TRBV20-1; 14 nucleotides match TRBD2. Germline-derived CDR1 and CDR2 are DFQATT and SNEGSKA (reference sequence). The CDR3 extends over 14 amino acids. The J segment lost 8 bases and the V segment lost 6 bases, leaving 8 bases of the junction unmatched. CDR3 loop: CSALGTSGGLTQYF. CDR3 in DNA: TGCAGTGCCCTAGGGACTAGCGGGGGACTAACCCAGTACTTC.

The chain couples TRBV4-1 to TRBJ2-5, with TRBD2 matching 15 bases. Germline assignment: CDR1 MGHRA and CDR2 YSYEKL. Trimming at V came to 5 bases and at J to 5 bases, leaving 9 bases not matched to a gene. This CDR3 is built from 17 residues. CDR3 amino acids: CASSSTRTSGGAETQYF. The CDR3 DNA reads TGCGCCAGCAGCTCGACGCGGACTAGCGGGGGGGCCGAGACCCAGTACTTC.

This clonotype has more than one count but fewer than ten. The chain has TRBV4-3 and TRBJ2-5; the D gene is possibly TRBD2 (6 bases). This CDR3 contains 15 residues. Germline CDR1 reads LGHNA; CDR2 reads YSLEER. V was pared by 0 bases and J by 5 bases, with 13 bases between. The CDR3 spells CASSQELLARETQYF. DNA for the CDR3: TGCGCCAGCAGCCAAGAACTACTAGCTCGGGAGACCCAGTACTTC.

This clonotype was seen only a few times. The V gene is TRBV20-1, the J gene TRBJ1-5; D unclear. CDR1 DFQATT and CDR2 SNEGSKA come from the germline V gene (reference sequence). The CDR3 covers 12 residues. Trimming pared 4 bases from V and 5 bases from J, leaving 9 bases between. The CDR3 DNA is TGCAGTGCTATAGATCGGGATCAGCCCCAGCATTTT. It codes for CSAIDRDQPQHF.

This clonotype was seen a few times. The rearrangement uses TRBV5-1 and TRBJ2-4; a possible D gene is TRBD2 (8 bases). The CDR3 is 15 amino acids. V lost 7 bases and J 8 bases, leaving 22 bases between the germline ends. Germline V gene data show CDR1 as SGHRS and CDR2 as YFSETQ. As DNA, the CDR3 is TGCGCCAGCCGGGAGGGAGGGACAGTCTTGGACATTCAGTACTTC. Amino acids: CASREGGTVLDIQYF.

The table lists this clonotype with many counts. The chain recombines TRBV9 with TRBJ2-2, with TRBD2 identical over 7 bases. Trimming at V came to 1 base and at J to 4 bases, leaving 10 bases not matched to a gene. CDR1 and CDR2 (germline): SGDLS, YYNGEE. This CDR3 comprises 17 residues. The CDR3 DNA is TGTGCCAGCAGCGTACGGTTGGGGGGGGAACGCACCGGGGAGCTGTTTTTT. Translated: CASSVRLGGERTGELFF. Full variable domain (remainder filled in from reference TRBV9 and TRBJ2-2): DSGVTQTPKHLITATGQRVTLRCSPRSGDLSVYWYQQSLDQGLQFLIQYYNGEERAKGNILERFSAQQFPDLHSELNLSSLELGDSALYFCASSVRLGGERTGELFFGEGSRLTVL.

This clonotype has a handful of counts. The chain has TRBV27 and TRBJ2-3, with 7 positions matching TRBD1. V shed 5 bases and J 2 bases; nucleotides not matched to a gene: 13. The CDR3 spans 17 residues. Germline lookup yields CDR1 MNHEY and CDR2 SMNVEV (reference sequence). CDR3 in amino acids: CASSLQTGVLHTDTQYF. The DNA for the CDR3 is TGTGCCAGCAGTCTACAAACAGGGGTCCTGCACACAGATACGCAGTATTTT.